The 26 T cell receptor beta chains given below trace back to one sample, sequenced in a study of T cells in Graves' hyperthyroidism and ophthalmopathy (dated by TCRdb to between 2019 and 2020). The library was generated by multiplex PCR. The run used an Illumina HiSeq 2000. The TCR beta CDR3 regions were amplified from RNA transcripts. The first round of RT-PCR for the TCR CDR3 was performed with the HTBI primer set and the Qiagen OneStep RT-PCR kit. In TCRdb, the public reads were trimmed at Q25 with fastp and aligned with MiXCR, with productive beta chains retained. Entries that share a CDR3 protein sequence are merged under the most common genes and DNA. Across this sample there are more than 300,000 distinct CDR3 sequences, with approximately 17% seen only once. The top ten clones comprise over 35% of the sample. Sequenced sample: blood. Every receptor here comes from a man aged 18 to 29 with Graves' ophthalmopathy.

This clonotype was recorded at least ten times. V usage is TRBV27 and J usage is TRBJ2-3; D is undetermined. There are 14 residues in the CDR3. Germline assignment: CDR1 MNHEY and CDR2 SMNVEV (reference sequence). V was cut by 0 bases and J by 3 bases, with 7 bases left in between. CDR3 nucleotide sequence: TGTGCCAGCAGTTTATCGGTGAAGACAGATACGCAGTATTTT. Encoded protein: CASSLSVKTDTQYF.

This clonotype was seen repeatedly, ten times or more. V and J are TRBV2 and TRBJ1-1, with D possibly being TRBD1 (6 bases). CDR1 and CDR2 (germline): SNHLY, FYNNEI. V was cut by 8 bases and J by 0 bases, with 13 bases left in between. This CDR3 region has 14 residues. The CDR3 DNA reads as TGTGCCAGCGGTCATACAGGGTTGAACACTGAAGCTTTCTTT. Its translation is CASGHTGLNTEAFF. The variable domain in full, with the rest retrieved from reference TRBV2 and TRBJ1-1, is EPEVTQTPSHQVTQMGQEVILRCVPISNHLYFYWYRQILGQKVEFLVSFYNNEISEKSEIFDDQFSVERPDGSNFTLKIRSTKLEDSAMYFCASGHTGLNTEAFFGQGTRLTVV.

The chain has TRBV5-6 and TRBJ2-7; D gene unclear. CDR1 SGHDT and CDR2 YYEEEE come from the germline V gene. Deletions cut 1 base from V and 3 bases from J, with 8 bases between. The CDR3 spans 13 residues. The CDR3 region has the DNA TGTGCCAGCAGCTTGTACCAAATCTACGAGCAGTACTTC. It specifies CASSLYQIYEQYF.

This clonotype has at least ten counts. One junction end disagrees with the germline gene, perhaps due to a read error. The chain uses TRBV7-7 and TRBJ2-7, with TRBD2 matching 9 bases. Germline V lookup: CDR1 SSHAT, CDR2 FNYEAQ (reference sequence). CDR3 length: 15 residues. The chain's CDR3 is CASSLGGQAGGEQYF. In DNA, the CDR3 is TGTGCTAGCAGCTTAGGGGGGCAAGCGGGAGGTGAGCAGTACTTC.

The chain carries TRBV12-3 or TRBV12-4 and TRBJ2-1; 12 bases fit TRBD1. J was trimmed by 2 bases and V by 8 bases; bases with no gene match: 16. The CDR3 is made up of 19 amino acids. CDR3 amino acids: CASSPKLGTGGRTYNEQFF. The CDR3 DNA is TGTGCCAGCTCACCAAAATTAGGGACAGGGGGCCGGACCTACAATGAGCAGTTCTTC.

Regarding this clonotype: A much larger clonotype is one base distant, so this may be a read error. The chain combines TRBV2 with TRBJ1-2; unclear D gene. The CDR3 totals 13 residues. From germline, CDR1 is SNHLY and CDR2 FYNNEI. The CDR3, as DNA: TGTGCCAGCAGTGAAACACTCCTCTATGGCTACGCCTTC. Translation: CASSETLLYGYAF.

This clonotype was recorded at least ten times. The gene calls are TRBV27 and TRBJ1-1, with D uncertain. With 8 bases removed from V and 3 bases from J, the gap between germline ends came to 16 bases. The CDR3 is 14 residues long. Looked up from germline, CDR1 is MNHEY and CDR2 is SMNVEV (reference sequence). CDR3 in amino acids: CASLRAGGDTEAFF. CDR3 bases: TGTGCCAGCCTAAGGGCAGGTGGGGACACTGAAGCTTTCTTT.

The chain is built from TRBV11-1 and TRBJ2-1, with D unresolved. This CDR3 comprises 12 residues. Deletions cut 5 bases from V and 8 bases from J, with 10 bases between. Per the germline V gene, CDR1 is SGHAT and CDR2 is FQDESV (reference sequence). The CDR3 DNA sequence: TGTGCCAGCAGCCCCCTGGCTTATGAGCAGTTCTTC. It specifies CASSPLAYEQFF.

This clonotype was detected many times. The chain employs TRBV27 and TRBJ2-1; D not resolved. The CDR3 has 13 residues. Trimming left V 1 base short and J 0 bases short, with 1 base between. The germline V gene has CDR1 MNHEY and CDR2 SMNVEV (reference sequence). CDR3: CASSLFSYNEQFF. In nucleotides, the CDR3 is TGTGCCAGCAGTTTATTCTCCTACAATGAGCAGTTCTTC.

This clonotype was seen at least ten times. CDR3 amino acids: CASGLSGAVTDTQYF. CDR3 nucleotide sequence: TGTGCCAGCGGCCTGTCTGGGGCAGTTACAGATACGCAGTATTTT. This chain joins TRBV3-1 and TRBJ2-3; possibly TRBD1 for D (5 bases). The CDR3 is made up of 15 amino acids. Germline values: CDR1 LGHDT, CDR2 YNNKEL (reference sequence). V dropped 8 bases and J dropped 3 bases, with 18 bases sitting between them.

The sample holds a few counts of this clonotype. This chain uses TRBV28 with TRBJ2-5, with D maybe TRBD2 (5 bases). The length of the CDR3 is 15 residues. Trimming took 4 bases from V and 5 from J, leaving 17 bases between them. Per the germline V gene, CDR1 is MDHEN and CDR2 is SYDVKM. The CDR3 reads CASSSPKRFEETQYF. The CDR3 DNA follows: TGTGCCAGCAGTTCTCCGAAGCGGTTTGAGGAGACCCAGTACTTC.

This clonotype occurred a few times. The chain uses TRBV19 and TRBJ1-5; tentative D call: TRBD1 (5 bases). CDR1 and CDR2 (germline): LNHDA, SQIVND (reference sequence). The CDR3 length is 15 residues. The V end lost 6 bases, the J end lost 5 bases, and 17 bases lay between the germline ends. CDR3: CASRIGGGGHQPQHF. DNA of the CDR3: TGTGCCAGTAGAATTGGGGGAGGCGGGCATCAGCCCCAGCATTTT.

This clonotype appeared a few times. The chain uses TRBV20-1 and TRBJ2-5; 8 nucleotides match TRBD1. The germline V gene encodes CDR1 DFQATT and CDR2 SNEGSKA (reference sequence). CDR3 size: 13 residues. V was clipped by 5 bases and J by 1 base; unmatched bases: 3. The CDR3 nucleotides read TGCAGTGCTGTTACAGGGGGCCAAGAGACCCAGTACTTC. This sequence encodes CSAVTGGQETQYF.

This chain links TRBV6-2 or TRBV6-3 with TRBJ1-6, with D hard to call. The CDR3 covers 15 residues. Germline values: CDR1 MNHEY, CDR2 SVGEGT. The V end was cut by 2 bases, the J end by 1 base, with 6 bases between. The CDR3 DNA sequence: TGTGCCAGCAGTTACGGGGTATCCTATAATTCACCCCTCCACTTT. Amino acid sequence: CASSYGVSYNSPLHF.

Many counts were recorded for this clonotype. V is TRBV27 and J is TRBJ1-2; D is uncertain. Germline loops: CDR1 MNHEY, CDR2 SMNVEV (reference sequence). The CDR3 spans 15 residues. V was clipped by 3 bases and J by 5 bases, with 16 bases between them. Here the CDR3 DNA reads TGTGCCAGCAGTTTGCTTGGTGGACGGATATATGGCTACACCTTC. Protein product: CASSLLGGRIYGYTF.

This clonotype was seen at least ten times. The genes are TRBV10-3 and TRBJ1-5, with TRBD1 matching 7 bases. This CDR3 region has 14 residues. The junction had 7 bases not matched to a gene; V was cut back by 6 bases and J by 5 bases. CDR1 and CDR2 from the germline V gene are ENHRY and SYGVKD. This CDR3 reads CAIRADRKDQPQHF. As DNA, the CDR3 is TGTGCCATCAGAGCGGACAGGAAGGATCAGCCCCAGCATTTT.

In this sample, this clonotype turned up many times. The chain has TRBV7-3 and TRBJ1-2; TRBD1 matches 10 bases. Per the germline V gene, CDR1 is SGHTA and CDR2 is FQGTGA. This CDR3 is 15 amino acids long. V shed 4 bases, J shed 0 bases, and the junction held 2 bases outside the gene matches. As DNA, the CDR3 is TGTGCCAGCAGCTCCGGGACAGGGGCTAACTATGGCTACACCTTC. Its protein product is CASSSGTGANYGYTF.

In its sample, this clonotype was seen many times. This chain links TRBV6-1 with TRBJ2-5, with 11 positions matching TRBD2. The V segment lost 2 bases and the J segment 8 bases; nucleotides outside the gene matches: 16. Germline V gene sequence: CDR1 MNHNS, CDR2 SASEGT. This CDR3 region has 18 residues. The CDR3 spells CASSERLAGGSDPGTQYF. The CDR3 bases are TGTGCCAGCAGTGAACGCCTAGCGGGGGGTTCCGATCCTGGAACCCAGTACTTC.

This clonotype occurred many times. This chain uses TRBV20-1 with TRBJ2-2; D ambiguous. The CDR3 totals 15 residues. V was clipped by 0 bases and J by 7 bases, with 15 bases between them. Per the germline V gene, CDR1 is DFQATT and CDR2 is SNEGSKA (reference sequence). This chain's CDR3 is CSARDWRGAYGELFF. CDR3 DNA: TGCAGTGCTAGAGATTGGAGAGGAGCGTACGGGGAGCTGTTTTTT.

The sample holds many counts of this clonotype. V and J are TRBV27 and TRBJ2-2; D is unresolved. With 6 bases removed from V and 8 bases from J, the gap between germline ends came to 7 bases. This CDR3 contains 11 residues. Germline V gene data show CDR1 as MNHEY and CDR2 as SMNVEV (reference sequence). The CDR3 sequence is CASSSTGELFF. In DNA form, the CDR3 reads TGTGCCAGCAGCTCGACGGGGGAGCTGTTTTTT.

This clonotype was observed many times. This chain joins TRBV7-2 and TRBJ2-1; 8 bases line up with TRBD2. The CDR3 runs to 17 residues. V lost 1 base and J lost 0; bases outside the gene matches: 5. Germline V gene lookup returns CDR1 SGHTA and CDR2 FQGNSA. The CDR3, as DNA: TGTGCCAGCAGCTTAGAGTCAGCGGGGGCCTCCTACAATGAGCAGTTCTTC. Translation: CASSLESAGASYNEQFF. Full variable domain (remainder filled in from reference TRBV7-2 and TRBJ2-1): GAGVSQSPSNKVTEKGKDVELRCDPISGHTALYWYRQSLGQGLEFLIYFQGNSAPDKSGLPSDRFSAERTGGSVSTLTIQRTQQEDSAVYLCASSLESAGASYNEQFFGPGTRLTVL.

Many counts were recorded for this clonotype. This chain connects TRBV28 to TRBJ2-7, with TRBD1 matching 9 bases. V shed 6 bases, J shed 5 bases, and the junction held 11 bases outside the gene matches. The CDR3 has 15 amino acids. Germline values: CDR1 MDHEN, CDR2 SYDVKM. The DNA for the CDR3 is TGTGCCAGCAGCCCAGGGGGACAGGGAAGCAACGAGCAGTACTTC. Its translation is CASSPGGQGSNEQYF. The entire variable domain, with the rest obtained from reference TRBV28 and TRBJ2-7, is as follows: DVKVTQSSRYLVKRTGEKVFLECVQDMDHENMFWYRQDPGLGLRLIYFSYDVKMKEKGDIPEGYSVSREKKERFSLILESASTNQTSMYLCASSPGGQGSNEQYFGPGTRLTVT.

This clonotype was observed many times. The chain couples TRBV7-9 to TRBJ2-1; the D is unclear. The CDR3 extends over 11 amino acids. V was cut by 4 bases and J by 7 bases, with 5 bases left in between. The germline gives CDR1 SEHNR, CDR2 FQNEAQ (reference sequence). CDR3 in amino acids: CASSSLNEQFF. The DNA of the CDR3 is TGTGCCAGCAGCTCTTTAAATGAGCAGTTCTTC.

Here the CDR3 DNA reads TGTGCCAGCAGTTACTCGGGTGCGGGGGTACCAGGAGATACGCAGTATTTT. Its protein is CASSYSGAGVPGDTQYF. J is TRBJ2-3 and V is TRBV6-5; 7 nucleotides line up with TRBD2. The trim removed 0 bases at V and 5 bases at J, leaving 11 bases unmatched. Looked up from germline, CDR1 is MNHEY and CDR2 is SVGAGI. This CDR3 contains 17 residues.

This clonotype was seen ten or more times. The rearrangement joins TRBV28 to TRBJ1-2; the match to TRBD1 covers 7 bases. Germline CDR1 reads MDHEN; CDR2 reads SYDVKM. The CDR3 consists of 15 residues. J lost 4 bases, V lost 5 bases, and 10 bases had no gene match. The CDR3 DNA reads as TGTGCCAGCAGTATCCCCTCAGGGGGTGCCTATGGCTACACCTTC. This gives the protein CASSIPSGGAYGYTF.

There are many counts of this clonotype. The V call is TRBV7-2, the J call TRBJ2-2; D unresolved. Germline-derived CDR1 and CDR2 are SGHTA and FQGNSA. This CDR3 contains 13 residues. V gave up 5 bases and J gave up 1 base, with 5 bases separating them. Written as DNA, the CDR3 is TGTGCCAGCAGCCCCAGGAACACCGGGGAGCTGTTTTTT. Amino acid sequence: CASSPRNTGELFF.